These 25 T cell receptor beta chains were all obtained from the same sample, sequenced in a study of OX40 agonist ivuxolimab in advanced cancers. Libraries were prepared by immunoSEQ multiplex PCR; TCRdb keeps only in-frame clonotypes and omits some of them. The top ten clones hold roughly 0.44% of a sample with tens of thousands of clones, more than 75% of them seen once. The source was CD4+ or CD8+ T cells sorted from blood, collected in a trial of the OX40 agonist ivuxolimab. These receptors were collected from an adult with an advanced solid tumor such as melanoma, head and neck, liver or kidney cancer.

J is TRBJ2-2 and V is TRBV5-1, with 12 bases aligning to TRBD2. V shed 6 bases and J 5 bases; nucleotides not matched to a gene: 5. The CDR3 spans 15 residues. Germline-derived CDR1 and CDR2 are SGHRS and YFSETQ. CDR3 region: CASKTTSGGTGELFF. CDR3 nucleotides: TGCGCCAGCAAAACTACTAGCGGGGGGACCGGGGAGCTGTTTTTT.

This sequence joins TRBV4-1 and TRBJ2-7; D is undetermined. V lost 4 bases, J lost 5 bases, and 15 bases lay in between. CDR1 is MGHRA, CDR2 YSYEKL, per germline. The CDR3 covers 14 residues. The DNA of the CDR3 is TGCGCCAGCAGCCTCCGGGCCCTTCGGAACGAGCAGTACTTC. It is translated as CASSLRALRNEQYF.

Comments on this clone: Sequence at one end of the junction differs from germline and may be a read error. CDR3 DNA sequence: TGTGCTAGCAGCACAGGACAGGGGGCTGAAGCTTTCTTT. This sequence encodes CASSTGQGAEAFF. J is TRBJ1-1 and V is TRBV7-7; 10 positions agree with TRBD1. The CDR3 has 13 amino acids. Per the germline V gene, CDR1 is SSHAT and CDR2 is FNYEAQ (reference sequence).

The CDR3 loop reads CASSPDRGDTQYF. The CDR3 nucleotides read TGTGCCAGCAGCCCCGATCGGGGAGATACGCAGTATTTT. This rearrangement joins TRBV7-2 to TRBJ2-3; D might be TRBD2 (5 bases). Germline loops: CDR1 SGHTA, CDR2 FQGNSA. With 5 bases removed from V and 5 bases from J, the gap between germline ends came to 11 bases. The length of the CDR3 is 13 residues.

The rearrangement links TRBV6-5 to TRBJ1-6; no definite D call. This CDR3 region has 14 residues. The germline V gene has CDR1 MNHEY and CDR2 SVGAGI. V dropped 1 base and J dropped 8 bases, with 9 bases sitting between them. The CDR3 loop reads CASSYFSRYSPLHF. In nucleotides, the CDR3 is TGTGCCAGCAGTTACTTTTCTAGATATTCACCCCTCCACTTT.

CDR3 in DNA: TGTGCCAGCAGCCCAAACCCCTCAGATACGCAGTATTTT. Translated: CASSPNPSDTQYF. The V and J genes are TRBV7-2 and TRBJ2-3, with unresolved D. Per germline, CDR1 SGHTA and CDR2 FQGNSA. Trimming stripped 5 bases from V and 4 bases from J, with 10 bases between. CDR3 size: 13 residues.

This chain uses TRBV7-9 with TRBJ1-3, with a tentative D call TRBD1 (6 bases). This CDR3 region has 14 residues. Germline V gene lookup returns CDR1 SEHNR and CDR2 FQNEAQ (reference sequence). The V end lost 4 bases, the J end lost 0 bases, and 7 bases lay between the germline ends. The CDR3 DNA is TGTGCCAGCAGCTGGGACATCTCTGGAAACACCATATATTTT. Translation: CASSWDISGNTIYF.

The chain employs TRBV5-1 and TRBJ2-3; TRBD1 is a possible D gene (6 bases). V was pared by 4 bases and J by 2 bases, with 11 bases between. The CDR3 has 14 residues. From germline, CDR1 is SGHRS and CDR2 YFSETQ. DNA of the CDR3: TGCGCCAGCAGCGCACAGGGAGACACAGATACGCAGTATTTT. Protein product: CASSAQGDTDTQYF.

V gene TRBV14 combines with J gene TRBJ2-3; the D gene is possibly TRBD2 (5 bases). The CDR3 totals 15 residues. CDR1 and CDR2 (germline): SGHDN, FVKESK. Trimming shortened V by 0 bases and J by 4 bases, and 11 bases separated the two germline ends. The CDR3, as DNA: TGTGCCAGCAGCCAAGATTGGGATAGCGCAGATACGCAGTATTTT. It is translated as CASSQDWDSADTQYF.

This clone was observed once. Since no conserved phenylalanine or tryptophan closes the CDR3, a read error is the likely cause. This chain links TRBV4-2 with TRBJ1-6; a weak D match, TRBD1 (6 bases). The CDR3 covers 16 residues. The V and J ends lost 4 bases and 5 bases respectively, with 15 bases between them. Germline values: CDR1 LGHNA, CDR2 YNFKEQ. In nucleotides, the CDR3 is TGTGCCAGCAGCCCGACAGCGGGGGCGAATAATTCACCCCTCCACCTT. Amino acids: CASSPTAGANNSPLHL.

The chain carries TRBV7-9 and TRBJ1-1; D might be TRBD1 (5 bases). Trimming removed 2 bases from V and 6 bases from J, with 22 bases in between. From germline, CDR1 is SEHNR and CDR2 FQNEAQ (reference sequence). The length of the CDR3 is 17 residues. The CDR3 DNA is TGTGCCAGCAGCTTATCCGGTCTGGGGCCCGTAACCCCTGAAGCTTTCTTT. Residues: CASSLSGLGPVTPEAFF.

This sequence joins TRBV7-8 and TRBJ2-1, with 7 bases identical to TRBD2. This CDR3 is 15 amino acids long. Germline V gene lookup returns CDR1 SGHVS and CDR2 FQNEAQ. The V segment lost 5 bases and the J segment 14 bases; nucleotides outside the gene matches: 18. CDR3 bases: TGTGCCAGCAGCCTCAGTGGAGGACTAGGCGTTAGCGAGTTCTTC. Protein: CASSLSGGLGVSEFF.

Only one count was recorded for this clone. The chain links TRBV5-1 to TRBJ2-3, with D perhaps matching TRBD2 (5 bases). With 7 bases removed from V and 0 bases from J, the gap between germline ends came to 21 bases. Germline V gene sequence: CDR1 SGHRS, CDR2 YFSETQ. This CDR3 has 17 amino acids. Here the CDR3 reads CASGPPRQLGSTDTQYF. The DNA for the CDR3 is TGCGCCAGCGGCCCCCCCCGTCAACTAGGGAGCACAGATACGCAGTATTTT.

This chain uses TRBV4-1 with TRBJ2-7; D could derive from TRBD1 or TRBD2 (7 bases each). V was shortened by 1 base and J by 6 bases, with 13 bases between the two germline ends. CDR1 is MGHRA and CDR2 is YSYEKL in the germline V gene. CDR3 length equals 14 residues. The chain's CDR3 is CASSQAGGGIEQYF. The DNA for the CDR3 is TGCGCCAGCAGCCAAGCAGGGGGGGGAATCGAGCAGTACTTC.

The V call is TRBV7-3, the J call TRBJ2-3; TRBD1 matches 8 bases. V shed 5 bases and J 3 bases; nucleotides not matched to a gene: 7. The CDR3 is made up of 15 amino acids. The germline CDR1 and CDR2 sequences are SGHTA and FQGTGA. This chain's CDR3 is CASSPSGQVTDTQYF. The CDR3 DNA sequence: TGTGCCAGCAGCCCTTCGGGACAGGTAACAGATACGCAGTATTTT.

The rearrangement joins TRBV28 to TRBJ2-2; a weak D match, TRBD2 (5 bases). CDR3 length equals 14 residues. Germline V gene data show CDR1 as MDHEN and CDR2 as SYDVKM. V gave up 7 bases and J gave up 0 bases, with 9 bases separating them. CDR3 in DNA: TGTGCCAGCATGGGGAGTTCGAACACCGGGGAGCTGTTTTTT. Encoded protein: CASMGSSNTGELFF. The whole variable domain, filled in from reference TRBV28 and TRBJ2-2, reads DVKVTQSSRYLVKRTGEKVFLECVQDMDHENMFWYRQDPGLGLRLIYFSYDVKMKEKGDIPEGYSVSREKKERFSLILESASTNQTSMYLCASMGSSNTGELFFGEGSRLTVL.

The sample holds one count of this clone. This sample also contains other DNA sequences that code for the same CDR3. The CDR3 spells CASSQGTGGYTF. In DNA, the CDR3 is TGTGCCAGCAGCCAAGGTACGGGGGGCTACACCTTC. The V gene is TRBV4-2, the J gene TRBJ1-2; D gene uncertain. Germline values: CDR1 LGHNA, CDR2 YNFKEQ. Trimming pared 1 base from V and 8 bases from J, leaving 8 bases between. This CDR3 has 12 amino acids.

This chain links TRBV7-2 with TRBJ1-3, with D unclear. CDR1 and CDR2 from the germline V gene are SGHTA and FQGNSA. CDR3 length: 16 amino acids. The V gene lost 2 bases and the J gene lost 0 bases, with 11 bases spanning the gap. CDR3 loop: CASSLNSPNSGNTIYF. CDR3 nucleotide sequence: TGTGCCAGCAGCTTAAACAGCCCTAACTCTGGAAACACCATATATTTT.

The chain couples TRBV19 to TRBJ2-5, with 12 bases matching TRBD1. V gave up 5 bases and J gave up 4 bases; unmatched junction bases: 5. Germline CDR1 reads LNHDA; CDR2 reads SQIVND (reference sequence). The CDR3 is 15 residues long. DNA of the CDR3: TGTGCCAGTAGTGGGGACAGGGGGCTCCGAGAGACCCAGTACTTC. Amino acids: CASSGDRGLRETQYF.

There are a few counts of this clone. This CDR3 is missing its conserved last phenylalanine or tryptophan, likely due to a read error. This chain joins TRBV2 and TRBJ1-6, with TRBD1 matching over 10 bases. V lost 5 bases and J lost 10; bases outside the gene matches: 8. Germline lookup yields CDR1 SNHLY and CDR2 FYNNEI. There are 15 residues in the CDR3. The CDR3 region is CASSFTDRGESPLHL. CDR3 DNA: TGTGCCAGCAGTTTCACGGACAGGGGGGAATCACCCCTCCACCTT.

This clone was observed a few times. The chain recombines TRBV10-3 with TRBJ1-1, with 7 positions matching TRBD1. CDR1 is ENHRY, CDR2 SYGVKD, per germline. Germline trimming cut 8 bases from V and 1 base from J; bases unmatched to any gene: 7. This CDR3 spans 14 amino acids. The CDR3 reads CAIRDSQSNTEAFF. CDR3 in DNA: TGTGCCATCCGGGACAGCCAATCGAACACTGAAGCTTTCTTT.

V is TRBV6-1 and J is TRBJ2-6; D remains unclear. With 7 bases removed from V and 2 bases from J, the gap between germline ends came to 9 bases. This CDR3 has 14 amino acids. Germline V gene sequence: CDR1 MNHNS, CDR2 SASEGT. The chain's CDR3 is CASTASTGANVLTF. The CDR3 DNA follows: TGTGCCAGCACCGCTTCGACTGGGGCCAACGTCCTGACTTTC.

CDR3 sequence reads: CASSPIGGGSYRELFF. CDR3 nucleotide sequence: TGTGCCAGCAGTCCCATCGGGGGGGGCTCGTACAGGGAGCTGTTTTTT. The chain carries TRBV2 and TRBJ2-2; 8 bases line up with TRBD2. The CDR3 is made up of 16 amino acids. The V segment lost 5 bases and the J segment 9 bases; nucleotides outside the gene matches: 14. CDR1 is SNHLY and CDR2 is FYNNEI in the germline V gene. Looking up the rest from reference TRBV2 and TRBJ2-2 gives the full variable domain: EPEVTQTPSHQVTQMGQEVILRCVPISNHLYFYWYRQILGQKVEFLVSFYNNEISEKSEIFDDQFSVERPDGSNFTLKIRSTKLEDSAMYFCASSPIGGGSYRELFFGEGSRLTVL.

The chain joins TRBV5-4 to TRBJ1-2, with D perhaps matching TRBD1 (5 bases). There are 16 residues in the CDR3. Trimming removed 10 bases from V and 3 bases from J, with 25 bases in between. The V gene's germline CDR1 is SGHNT and CDR2 YYREEE (reference sequence). This CDR3 is CAYTRSGDGGYYGYTF. CDR3 DNA: TGTGCCTATACCAGGTCAGGCGACGGGGGGTACTATGGCTACACCTTC. Complete variable domain (other parts from reference TRBV5-4 and TRBJ1-2): ETGVTQSPTHLIKTRGQQVTLRCSSQSGHNTVSWYQQALGQGPQFIFQYYREEENGRGNFPPRFSGLQFPNYSSELNVNALELDDSALYLCAYTRSGDGGYYGYTFGSGTRLTVV.

This chain joins TRBV9 and TRBJ1-1; unclear D gene. CDR1 and CDR2 from the germline V gene are SGDLS and YYNGEE. V was trimmed by 1 base and J by 0 bases, leaving 13 bases between them. There are 16 residues in the CDR3. The CDR3: CASSVSGGVLNTEAFF. The CDR3 nucleotides read TGTGCCAGCAGCGTATCCGGCGGCGTTCTGAACACTGAAGCTTTCTTT.